This T cell receptor (beta chain) was observed in a study of T cell responses to AZD1222 COVID-19 vaccine. General study results and limits: Receipt of two AZD1222 doses was followed by a rise in Spike-specific TCR breadth and depth. Donors in the cohort were predominantly white British and more often female, and clonal diversity was possibly underestimated. None of the repertoires were sampled until the peak T cell response had passed.

Germline-derived CDR1 and CDR2 are MGHRA and YSYEKL. CDR3 length equals 15 residues. Between the trimmed V and J ends, which lost 1 base and 0 bases, there was a span of 9 bases. About this clone itself: Antigen unknown.

Data came from immunoSEQ multiplex PCR; TCRdb stores just in-frame clones and leaves some out. The sample carries around 130,000 clones, around nine tenths recorded once. Second-dose intervals near 4 or 12 weeks were combined. The sequence came from an adult who received the AZD1222 COVID-19 vaccine. This rearrangement joins TRBV4-1 to TRBJ1-2, with D unresolved. The sample in question was peripheral blood, obtained 28 days after the second AZD1222 dose. CDR3 coding DNA: TGCGCCAGCAGCCAAGTTGAAGTTTCTAACTATGGCTACACCTTC. Translation: CASSQVEVSNYGYTF.